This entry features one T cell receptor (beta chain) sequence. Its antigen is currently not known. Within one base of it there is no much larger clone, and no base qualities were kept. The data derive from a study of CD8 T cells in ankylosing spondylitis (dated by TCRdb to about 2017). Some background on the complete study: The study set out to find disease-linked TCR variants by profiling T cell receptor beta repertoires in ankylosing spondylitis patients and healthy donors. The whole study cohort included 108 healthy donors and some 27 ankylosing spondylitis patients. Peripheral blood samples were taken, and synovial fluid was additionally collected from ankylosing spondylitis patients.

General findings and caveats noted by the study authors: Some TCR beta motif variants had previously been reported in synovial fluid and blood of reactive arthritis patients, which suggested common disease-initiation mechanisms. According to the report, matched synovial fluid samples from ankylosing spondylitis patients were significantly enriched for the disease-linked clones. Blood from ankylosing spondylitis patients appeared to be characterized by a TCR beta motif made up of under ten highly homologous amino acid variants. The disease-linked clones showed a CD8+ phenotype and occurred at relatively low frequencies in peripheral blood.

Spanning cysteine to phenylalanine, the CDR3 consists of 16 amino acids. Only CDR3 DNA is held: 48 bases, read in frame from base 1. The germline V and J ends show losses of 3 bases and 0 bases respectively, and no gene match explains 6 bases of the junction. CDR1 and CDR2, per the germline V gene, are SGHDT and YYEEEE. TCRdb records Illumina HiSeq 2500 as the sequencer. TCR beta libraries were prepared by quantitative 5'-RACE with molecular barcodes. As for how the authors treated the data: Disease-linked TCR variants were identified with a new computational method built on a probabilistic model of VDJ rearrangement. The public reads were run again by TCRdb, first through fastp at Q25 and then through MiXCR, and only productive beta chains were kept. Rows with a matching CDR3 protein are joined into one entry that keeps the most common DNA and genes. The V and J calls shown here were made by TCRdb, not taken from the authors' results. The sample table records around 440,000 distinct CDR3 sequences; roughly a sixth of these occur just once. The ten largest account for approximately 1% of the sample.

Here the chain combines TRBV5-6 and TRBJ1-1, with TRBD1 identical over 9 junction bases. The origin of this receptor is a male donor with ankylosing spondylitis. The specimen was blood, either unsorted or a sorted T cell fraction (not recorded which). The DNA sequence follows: TGTGCCAGCAGCTCTGGACAGGGGACGATGAACACTGAAGCTTTCTTT. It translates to CASSSGQGTMNTEAFF.